These 25 T cell receptor beta chains were all obtained from the same sample, sequenced in a study of liver allograft versus peripheral blood T cells. In the study overall: Recipients' peripheral blood served as the comparator for T cell receptor repertoires in transplanted livers.

TCRdb reprocessed the reads with MiXCR, giving one entry per CDR3 protein. The table records under 7,000 distinct CDR3 sequences, 13% to 15% of them present only once. The receptors shown here come from a human patient who had a liver transplant. Some T cells may originate from the graft donor.

This clonotype is deemed medium-sized. The gene calls are TRBV27 and TRBJ1-4; 8 bases match TRBD1. CDR3 size: 24 residues. After removal of 3 bases from V and 7 bases from J, the junction contained 34 bases not matched to a gene. Germline V gene data show CDR1 as MNHEY and CDR2 as SMNVEV (reference sequence). The CDR3 DNA sequence: TGTGCCAGCAGTTTCGTATGGAGGTCGGGTTTATTTGTTCCCGTGGACAGGGAGGGTGAAAAACTGTTTTTT. This sequence encodes CASSFVWRSGLFVPVDREGEKLFF.

With respect to this clonotype: A much larger clone differs from this one at a single base, so this may be a read error. This chain links TRBV28 with TRBJ1-5; the D gene is possibly TRBD1 (5 bases). In germline, CDR1 is MDHEN, CDR2 SYDVKM. This CDR3 has 14 amino acids. CDR3 sequence: CAAVTGEGNQPQPF. The CDR3 DNA is TGTGCAGCAGTAACGGGGGAGGGGAATCAGCCCCAGCCTTTT.

This clonotype counts as medium-sized. DNA of the CDR3: TGTGCCAGCAATATAAGGGGGAGTTCACCCCTCCACTTT. Translation gives CASNIRGSSPLHF. The chain has TRBV28 and TRBJ1-6, with D perhaps TRBD1 (6 bases). Trimming pared 7 bases from V and 9 bases from J, leaving 13 bases between. Germline V gene lookup returns CDR1 MDHEN and CDR2 SYDVKM. This CDR3 has 13 amino acids. The whole variable domain, remainder taken from reference TRBV28 and TRBJ1-6, is DVKVTQSSRYLVKRTGEKVFLECVQDMDHENMFWYRQDPGLGLRLIYFSYDVKMKEKGDIPEGYSVSREKKERFSLILESASTNQTSMYLCASNIRGSSPLHFGNGTRLTVT.

The V gene is TRBV7-2, the J gene TRBJ2-7; D is perhaps TRBD2 (5 bases). The CDR3 sequence is 12 residues long. In germline, CDR1 is SGHTA, CDR2 FQGNSA. V lost 5 bases and J 3 bases, leaving 8 bases between the germline ends. DNA for the CDR3: TGTGCCAGCAGCCCGGGGTACTACGAGCAGTACTTC. Translating it yields CASSPGYYEQYF. The whole variable domain, remainder taken from reference TRBV7-2 and TRBJ2-7, is GAGVSQSPSNKVTEKGKDVELRCDPISGHTALYWYRQSLGQGLEFLIYFQGNSAPDKSGLPSDRFSAERTGGSVSTLTIQRTQQEDSAVYLCASSPGYYEQYFGPGTRLTVT.

This clonotype is medium-sized. The chain carries TRBV19 and TRBJ2-7; TRBD1 is a possible D gene (6 bases). Germline-derived CDR1 and CDR2 are LNHDA and SQIVND (reference sequence). CDR3 size: 14 residues. V was shortened by 5 bases and J by 0 bases, with 11 bases between the two germline ends. The CDR3 protein is CASSATGSSYEQYF. The CDR3 DNA is TGTGCCAGTAGTGCAACAGGGAGCTCCTACGAGCAGTACTTC.

This clonotype is judged medium-sized. The chain joins TRBV19 to TRBJ1-6, with TRBD1 identical over 9 bases. The germline V gene has CDR1 LNHDA and CDR2 SQIVND (reference sequence). The CDR3 consists of 18 residues. The J segment lost 1 base and the V segment lost 5 bases, leaving 9 bases of the junction unmatched. Written as DNA, the CDR3 is TGTGCCAGTAGTGTAAGGACAGGGGACGGATCCTATAATTCACCCCTCCACTTT. Protein sequence: CASSVRTGDGSYNSPLHF.

Within the sample, this clonotype is medium-sized (0.01 to 0.1%). V is TRBV7-2 and J is TRBJ1-2; D is unresolved. The germline V gene has CDR1 SGHTA and CDR2 FQGNSA. The V gene lost 3 bases and the J gene lost 7 bases, with 21 bases spanning the gap. The CDR3 contains 16 residues. The CDR3 coding sequence is TGTGCCAGCAGCTTTGACCCGGAGGAGAGTAGATCTGGCTACACCTTC. Encoded protein: CASSFDPEESRSGYTF.

The V call is TRBV20-1, the J call TRBJ1-1; 10 nucleotides align to TRBD1. Germline CDR1 is DFQATT and CDR2 is SNEGSKA (reference sequence). The junction had 5 bases not matched to a gene; V was cut back by 4 bases and J by 9 bases. This CDR3 is 12 amino acids long. The CDR3 bases are TGCAGTGCTATGACAGGGGGCAACAAAGCTTTCTTT. This codes for CSAMTGGNKAFF.

By share, this clonotype ranks as medium-sized. The gene calls are TRBV7-2 and TRBJ1-2, with D hard to call. Germline CDR1 and CDR2: SGHTA and FQGNSA. V was cut by 2 bases and J by 2 bases, with 12 bases left in between. This CDR3 comprises 15 residues. CDR3 protein: CASSLRPGSNYGYTF. DNA for the CDR3: TGTGCCAGCAGCTTAAGGCCAGGTTCAAACTATGGCTACACCTTC. Full variable domain (outside the CDR3, taken from reference TRBV7-2 and TRBJ1-2): GAGVSQSPSNKVTEKGKDVELRCDPISGHTALYWYRQSLGQGLEFLIYFQGNSAPDKSGLPSDRFSAERTGGSVSTLTIQRTQQEDSAVYLCASSLRPGSNYGYTFGSGTRLTVV.

The rearrangement links TRBV20-1 to TRBJ2-1, with D tentatively TRBD1 or TRBD2 (5 bases each). This CDR3 comprises 16 residues. Germline loops: CDR1 DFQATT, CDR2 SNEGSKA (reference sequence). The V and J ends lost 0 bases and 2 bases respectively, with 14 bases between them. CDR3 in amino acids: CSARDPGRLTYNEQFF. Written as DNA, the CDR3 is TGCAGTGCTAGAGACCCGGGACGCCTAACCTACAATGAGCAGTTCTTC.

Many counts were recorded for this clonotype. The genes are TRBV27 and TRBJ2-5; D tentatively fits TRBD1 or TRBD2 (5 bases each). CDR3 length equals 14 residues. Trimming took 6 bases from V and 4 from J, leaving 15 bases between them. Germline CDR1 and CDR2: MNHEY and SMNVEV (reference sequence). The CDR3 region has the DNA TGTGCCAGCAGCCTCGGGGCAGGGCGAGAGACCCAGTACTTC. This codes for CASSLGAGRETQYF.

The chain recombines TRBV20-1 with TRBJ1-1; tentative D call: TRBD1 (6 bases). Germline assignment: CDR1 DFQATT and CDR2 SNEGSKA (reference sequence). V was pared by 3 bases and J by 6 bases, with 23 bases between. This CDR3 region has 16 residues. CDR3: CSARVRGGGIASEAFF. For the CDR3, the DNA is TGCAGTGCTAGGGTACGAGGAGGGGGTATAGCTTCTGAAGCTTTCTTT.

This clonotype ranks as medium-sized. This chain connects TRBV18 to TRBJ1-1; a possible D gene is TRBD1 (5 bases). Germline loops: CDR1 KGHSH, CDR2 LQKENI. This CDR3 contains 15 residues. Deletions cut 0 bases from V and 4 bases from J, with 12 bases between. The CDR3 DNA follows: TGTGCCAGCTCACCACCGCAGGGAGGCGGCACTGAAGCTTTCTTT. Its translation: CASSPPQGGGTEAFF.

Concerning this clonotype: This may be a read error: a much more frequent sequence differs by one nucleotide. The V and J genes are TRBV28 and TRBJ1-2; D ambiguous. This CDR3 has 12 amino acids. CDR1 MDHEN and CDR2 SYDVKM come from the germline V gene. The CDR3 region is CASSFRNYGCTF. CDR3 in DNA: TGTGCCAGCAGTTTCCGTAACTATGGCTGCACCTTC.

By its share, this clonotype is medium-sized (0.01 to 0.1%). The gene calls are TRBV5-4 and TRBJ1-2; tentatively, D is TRBD1 (6 bases). Trimming cost V 0 bases and J 7 bases, with 7 bases left between them. CDR3 length equals 12 residues. In germline, CDR1 is SGHNT, CDR2 YYREEE (reference sequence). CDR3 sequence reads: CASSLVQGGYTF. In DNA form, the CDR3 reads TGTGCCAGCAGCTTGGTACAGGGTGGCTACACCTTC.

This clonotype was counted only a few times. V is TRBV5-4 and J is TRBJ2-7, with 10 bases that match TRBD2. Per germline, CDR1 SGHNT and CDR2 YYREEE (reference sequence). The ends lost 4 bases at V and 2 bases at J; junction bases unmatched: 6. This CDR3 region has 15 residues. The CDR3 DNA is TGTGCCAGCAGCCGAGCGGGAGGGCCGGCCTACGAGCAGTACTTC. Protein product: CASSRAGGPAYEQYF.

This clonotype has more than one count but fewer than ten. CDR3 in amino acids: CASSLGRGGGEKLFF. CDR3 sequence (DNA): TGTGCCAGCAGTCTCGGACGGGGAGGAGGGGAAAAACTGTTTTTT. The chain has TRBV12-3 or TRBV12-4 and TRBJ1-4, with no clear D. Between the trimmed V and J ends, which lost 5 bases and 8 bases, there was a span of 18 bases. There are 15 residues in the CDR3.

This clonotype is classed as medium-sized (0.01 to 0.1%). The gene calls are TRBV5-4 and TRBJ1-1; the D gene is possibly TRBD1 (6 bases). The CDR3 length is 18 residues. Trimming removed 3 bases at V and 7 bases at J, with 28 bases between. From germline, CDR1 is SGHNT and CDR2 YYREEE (reference sequence). The DNA for the CDR3 is TGTGCCAGCAGCTCTGGACGGTCCGACGCCCCAGGGGAGGATGAAGCTTTCTTT. It codes for CASSSGRSDAPGEDEAFF.

This clonotype was seen many times. The gene calls are TRBV15 and TRBJ1-5; D remains unclear. Trimming removed 0 bases at V and 0 bases at J, with 9 bases between. This CDR3 is built from 16 residues. The germline CDR1 and CDR2 sequences are LNHNV and YYDKDF (reference sequence). CDR3 sequence (DNA): TGTGCCACCAGCAGAGAGAAAGGAATTAGCAATCAGCCCCAGCATTTT. Translation: CATSREKGISNQPQHF.

This clonotype is labeled medium-sized. The chain joins TRBV7-9 to TRBJ1-6; D unclear. This CDR3 region has 15 residues. Germline CDR1 SEHNR, CDR2 FQNEAQ (reference sequence). Trimming took off 0 bases at V and 7 bases at J, with 10 bases between the two ends. The CDR3 region is CASSLALAGNSPLHF. The CDR3 nucleotides are TGTGCCAGCAGCTTAGCTTTGGCGGGGAATTCACCCCTCCACTTT.

By proportion, this clonotype is medium-sized. V gene TRBV15 combines with J gene TRBJ1-2; D perhaps matches TRBD1 (5 bases). The CDR3 sequence is 16 residues long. The germline V gene has CDR1 LNHNV and CDR2 YYDKDF (reference sequence). V dropped 6 bases and J dropped 7 bases, with 24 bases sitting between them. This CDR3 reads CATSRGGAGRGSGYTF. CDR3 sequence (DNA): TGTGCCACCAGTCGGGGCGGAGCAGGGAGGGGTTCTGGCTACACCTTC.

CDR3 residues: CASSFSWGELFF. The CDR3 DNA sequence: TGTGCCAGCAGCTTTAGTTGGGGGGAGCTGTTTTTT. This rearrangement joins TRBV5-6 to TRBJ2-2; no definite D call. CDR3 size: 12 residues. Germline CDR1 SGHDT, CDR2 YYEEEE. Trimming stripped 2 bases from V and 8 bases from J, with 7 bases between.

The table lists this clonotype with many counts. The chain combines TRBV19 with TRBJ1-2; unclear D gene. CDR3 length: 11 residues. Germline V lookup: CDR1 LNHDA, CDR2 SQIVND (reference sequence). Between the trimmed V and J ends, which lost 0 bases and 5 bases, there was a span of 1 base. The DNA for the CDR3 is TGTGCCAGTAGTATAGAGTATGGCTACACCTTC. Translated: CASSIEYGYTF.

Within the sample, this clonotype is medium-sized. Compared with germline, one end of the junction differs, possibly owing to a read error. V and J are TRBV6-1 and TRBJ1-1, with 9 bases lining up with TRBD1. This CDR3 contains 15 residues. Looked up from germline, CDR1 is MNHNS and CDR2 is SASEGT. Here the CDR3 reads CATSLWGQGGTEAFF. In nucleotides, the CDR3 is TGTGCCACCAGTCTTTGGGGACAGGGTGGTACTGAAGCTTTCTTT.

This clonotype is termed medium-sized. The chain combines TRBV19 with TRBJ1-6, with TRBD1 matching over 10 bases. Per germline, CDR1 LNHDA and CDR2 SQIVND (reference sequence). The CDR3 runs to 15 residues. The V segment lost 5 bases and the J segment 8 bases; nucleotides outside the gene matches: 6. The CDR3 DNA sequence: TGTGCCAGTAGTCTCGGACAGGGGGACTATTCACCCCTCCACTTT. It yields the protein CASSLGQGDYSPLHF.